A selection of T cell receptor beta chains follows, all from one sample in a study of cytomegalovirus exposure and HLA in healthy donors. The repertoire was sequenced with immunoSEQ multiplex PCR; TCRdb's copy has only in-frame clones and lacks some. The sample lists roughly 99,000 clones, less than 85% occurring once. The sequencing input was PBMCs. The receptor set was obtained from a male donor in good health and CMV-seronegative. Both conserved end residues are part of each CDR3. The D gene is left open where the match is weak. A clone size is listed for some rows: how often the clone was seen (once, few, many), or a class if it is expanded.

clone_size: -; v_call: TRBV27; d_call: TRBD1; j_call: TRBJ1-2; cdr3_aa: CASSSLGQGAWGYTF; cdr3_nt: TGTGCCAGCAGTTCCCTTGGACAGGGGGCGTGGGGCTACACCTTC
clone_size: -; v_call: TRBV28; d_call: TRBD2; j_call: TRBJ2-1; cdr3_aa: CASRYGTSGIGGEFF; cdr3_nt: TGTGCCAGCAGATACGGGACTAGCGGGATCGGAGGAGAGTTCTTC
clone_size: -; v_call: TRBV2; d_call: TRBD1; j_call: TRBJ1-2; cdr3_aa: CASSEAPDRGRSGYTF; cdr3_nt: TGTGCCAGCAGTGAAGCACCCGACAGGGGGCGAAGTGGCTACACCTTC
clone_size: -; v_call: TRBV6-6; d_call: -; j_call: TRBJ2-3; cdr3_aa: CASNAPPRGTQYF; cdr3_nt: TGTGCCAGCAACGCGCCTCCGCGGGGTACGCAGTATTTT
clone_size: -; v_call: TRBV29-1; d_call: -; j_call: TRBJ1-1; cdr3_aa: CSAGGLSMNTEAFF; cdr3_nt: TGCAGCGCCGGAGGTCTGAGTATGAACACTGAAGCTTTCTTT
clone_size: few; v_call: TRBV5-1; d_call: -; j_call: TRBJ1-1; cdr3_aa: CASSLGEATEAFF; cdr3_nt: TGCGCCAGCAGCTTGGGGGAGGCCACTGAAGCTTTCTTT
clone_size: -; v_call: TRBV6-5; d_call: TRBD1; j_call: TRBJ2-7; cdr3_aa: CASSYQVTGGLGEQYF; cdr3_nt: TGTGCCAGCAGTTACCAGGTCACAGGGGGCTTGGGCGAGCAGTACTTC
clone_size: -; v_call: TRBV2; d_call: -; j_call: TRBJ1-4; cdr3_aa: CASIGQGMSWEKLFF; cdr3_nt: TGTGCCAGCATCGGGCAGGGCATGTCTTGGGAAAAACTGTTTTTT
clone_size: -; v_call: TRBV7-9; d_call: -; j_call: TRBJ1-4; cdr3_aa: CASSRPKETNEKLFF; cdr3_nt: TGTGCCAGCAGCCGACCGAAGGAAACTAACGAAAAACTGTTTTTT
clone_size: -; v_call: TRBV11-2; d_call: -; j_call: TRBJ1-4; cdr3_aa: CASSPTATNEKLFF; cdr3_nt: TGTGCCAGCAGCCCTACCGCAACTAATGAAAAACTGTTTTTT
clone_size: -; v_call: TRBV4-1; d_call: TRBD2; j_call: TRBJ2-2; cdr3_aa: CASSQLNFRTSYTGELFF; cdr3_nt: TGCGCCAGCAGCCAACTTAATTTTCGGACTAGTTACACCGGGGAGCTGTTTTTT
clone_size: few; v_call: TRBV27; d_call: -; j_call: TRBJ2-2; cdr3_aa: CASSLWGPTSTTEGGELFF; cdr3_nt: TGTGCCAGCAGTTTATGGGGCCCCACTAGCACCACCGAGGGCGGGGAGCTGTTTTTT
clone_size: -; v_call: TRBV9; d_call: -; j_call: TRBJ2-3; cdr3_aa: CASSVRRGGTDTQYF; cdr3_nt: TGTGCCAGCAGCGTACGGAGGGGCGGCACAGATACGCAGTATTTT
clone_size: -; v_call: TRBV2; d_call: -; j_call: TRBJ1-5; cdr3_aa: CASSTRLGDQPQHF; cdr3_nt: TGTGCCAGCAGTACGCGACTTGGAGATCAGCCCCAGCATTTT
clone_size: -; v_call: TRBV7-2; d_call: -; j_call: TRBJ1-5; cdr3_aa: CASSETNQPQHF; cdr3_nt: TGTGCCAGCAGCGAAACAAATCAGCCCCAGCATTTT
clone_size: -; v_call: TRBV9; d_call: TRBD1; j_call: TRBJ1-5; cdr3_aa: CASSRGPGQGGNSNQPQHF; cdr3_nt: TGTGCCAGCAGCAGAGGTCCGGGACAGGGGGGCAATAGCAATCAGCCCCAGCATTTT
clone_size: -; v_call: TRBV6-6; d_call: TRBD1; j_call: TRBJ1-1; cdr3_aa: CASSTGTVFWWAFF; cdr3_nt: TGTGCCAGCAGCACCGGGACAGTCTTTTGGTGGGCTTTCTTT
clone_size: few; v_call: TRBV9; d_call: -; j_call: TRBJ1-1; cdr3_aa: CASSPGTLGSTEAFF; cdr3_nt: TGTGCCAGCAGCCCCGGGACATTAGGGTCCACTGAAGCTTTCTTT
clone_size: few; v_call: TRBV25-1; d_call: -; j_call: TRBJ1-2; cdr3_aa: CASSQGQNYGYTF; cdr3_nt: TGTGCCAGCAGTCAGGGGCAGAACTATGGCTACACCTTC
clone_size: -; v_call: TRBV19; d_call: -; j_call: TRBJ1-1; cdr3_aa: CASNQGIEAFF; cdr3_nt: TGTGCCAGTAACCAGGGGATTGAAGCTTTCTTT
clone_size: -; v_call: TRBV10-3; d_call: TRBD1; j_call: TRBJ2-3; cdr3_aa: CAISLGQATDTQYF; cdr3_nt: TGTGCCATCAGTCTCGGACAGGCCACAGATACGCAGTATTTT